This TCR beta chain was obtained from a study of response to subunit inactivated influenza vaccine. The CDR3 loop spans 13 amino acids. CDR1 and CDR2 (germline): PRHDT, FYEKMQ (reference sequence). Between the trimmed V and J ends, which lost 5 bases and 7 bases, there was a span of 14 bases. TCRdb independently ran MiXCR on the RT-PCR reads; one entry per CDR3 protein. The sample carries about 160,000 distinct CDR3 sequences, 11% recorded once. Sequencing used non-naive T cells sorted from PBMCs, obtained 45 days after vaccination. The sequence was obtained from a middle-aged man who received an inactivated influenza vaccine. The rearrangement uses TRBV13 and TRBJ1-2; unclear D gene. CDR3 nucleotides: TGTGCCAGCAGCCAGGCGGGTTCGGGTGGCTACACCTTC. Residues: CASSQAGSGGYTF.